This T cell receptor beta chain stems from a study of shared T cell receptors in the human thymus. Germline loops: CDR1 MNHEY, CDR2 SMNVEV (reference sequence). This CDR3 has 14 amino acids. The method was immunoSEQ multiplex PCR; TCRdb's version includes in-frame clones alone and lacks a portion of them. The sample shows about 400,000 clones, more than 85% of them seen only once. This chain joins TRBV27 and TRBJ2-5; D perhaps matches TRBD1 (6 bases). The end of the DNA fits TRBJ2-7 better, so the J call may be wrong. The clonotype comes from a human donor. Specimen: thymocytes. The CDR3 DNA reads TGTGCCAGCAGTTCACAGGGTAGGACCTACGAGCAGTACTTC. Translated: CASSSQGRTYEQYF.